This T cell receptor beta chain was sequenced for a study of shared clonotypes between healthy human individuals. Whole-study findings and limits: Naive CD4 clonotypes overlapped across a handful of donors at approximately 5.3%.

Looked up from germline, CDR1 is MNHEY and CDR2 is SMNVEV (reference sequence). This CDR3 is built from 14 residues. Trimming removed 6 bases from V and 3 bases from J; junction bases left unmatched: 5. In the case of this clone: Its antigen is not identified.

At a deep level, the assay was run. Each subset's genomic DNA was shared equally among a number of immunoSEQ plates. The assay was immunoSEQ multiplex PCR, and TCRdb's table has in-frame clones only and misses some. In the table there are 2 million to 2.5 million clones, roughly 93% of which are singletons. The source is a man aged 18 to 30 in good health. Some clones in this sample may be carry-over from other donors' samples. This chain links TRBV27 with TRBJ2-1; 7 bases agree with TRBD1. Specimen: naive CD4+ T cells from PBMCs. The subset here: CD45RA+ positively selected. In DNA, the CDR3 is TGTGCCAGCAGCCCGGGACAGAGCTACAATGAGCAGTTCTTC. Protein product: CASSPGQSYNEQFF.